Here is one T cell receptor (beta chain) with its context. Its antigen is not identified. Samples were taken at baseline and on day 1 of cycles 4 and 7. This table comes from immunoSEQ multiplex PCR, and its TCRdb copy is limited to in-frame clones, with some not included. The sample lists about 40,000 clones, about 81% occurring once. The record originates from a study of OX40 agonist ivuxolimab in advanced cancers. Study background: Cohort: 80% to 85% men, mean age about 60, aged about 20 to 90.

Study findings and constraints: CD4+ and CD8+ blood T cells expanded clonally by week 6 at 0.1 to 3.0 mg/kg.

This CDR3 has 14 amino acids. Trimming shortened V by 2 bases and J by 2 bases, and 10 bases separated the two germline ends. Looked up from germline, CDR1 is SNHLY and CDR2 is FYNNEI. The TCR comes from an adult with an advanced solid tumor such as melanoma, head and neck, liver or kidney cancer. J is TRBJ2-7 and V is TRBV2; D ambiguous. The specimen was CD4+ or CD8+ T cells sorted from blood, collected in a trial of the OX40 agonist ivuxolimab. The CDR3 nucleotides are TGTGCCAGCAGTGAATATGGCAGAGCCTACGAGCAGTACTTC. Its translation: CASSEYGRAYEQYF.